The 5 T cell receptor beta chains below all came from one sample that was sequenced in a study of shared clonotypes between healthy human individuals. CD45RO-negative CD8 cells positively selected for CCR7 made up the naive population, which excluded terminally differentiated effector memory CD45RA+ cells. Only in-frame clones appear in the TCRdb table, and some are missing; sequencing was by immunoSEQ multiplex PCR. The sample has millions of clones, about 95% seen once; the top ten hold roughly 1.1%. The sample taken for sequencing was naive CD8+ T cells sorted from blood. These receptors all come from a man between 18 and 29 years old in good health.

V gene TRBV27 combines with J gene TRBJ2-3, with TRBD2 matching 9 bases. Trimming cost V 3 bases and J 2 bases; bases outside gene matches: 6. CDR1 is MNHEY, CDR2 SMNVEV, per germline (reference sequence). This CDR3 is 16 amino acids long. In DNA, the CDR3 is TGTGCCAGCAGTTTTGTTAGCGGGGGACCCACAGATACGCAGTATTTT. Protein product: CASSFVSGGPTDTQYF.

Note on this clone: Within the sample, other DNA sequences also encode this same CDR3. V usage is TRBV19 and J usage is TRBJ2-7; possibly TRBD2 for D (5 bases). CDR3 length equals 13 residues. V lost 5 bases, J lost 3 bases, and 11 bases lay in between. CDR1 and CDR2 (germline): LNHDA, SQIVND (reference sequence). The CDR3 DNA follows: TGTGCCAGTAGTCCCGGACTTAACTACGAGCAGTACTTC. Translation gives CASSPGLNYEQYF.

This clone was seen just once. The chain employs TRBV13 and TRBJ1-4; the D is unclear. Trimming took 5 bases from V and 3 from J, leaving 10 bases between them. Germline V lookup: CDR1 PRHDT, CDR2 FYEKMQ (reference sequence). This CDR3 contains 14 residues. This CDR3 is CASSTWRSNEKLFF. CDR3 sequence (DNA): TGTGCCAGCAGCACGTGGAGGTCTAATGAAAAACTGTTTTTT.

Regarding this clone: The sample holds other DNA sequences that translate to the same CDR3. The chain is built from TRBV29-1 and TRBJ2-7; 11 bases agree with TRBD2. The CDR3 totals 13 residues. Germline-derived CDR1 and CDR2 are SQVTM and ANQGSEA. V was pared by 4 bases and J by 4 bases, with 3 bases of the junction left unmatched. The DNA for the CDR3 is TGCAGCGTTGGCCTAGCGGGGGGTTACGAGCAGTACTTC. Translated: CSVGLAGGYEQYF.

V is TRBV4-1 and J is TRBJ2-1; 10 bases are a match to TRBD2. There are 15 residues in the CDR3. Germline loops: CDR1 MGHRA, CDR2 YSYEKL. V was pared by 1 base and J by 15 bases, with 12 bases of the junction left unmatched. CDR3 nucleotides: TGCGCCAGCAGCCAAGGGCTAGCGGGAGCATTTGGGCTGTTCTTC. This encodes CASSQGLAGAFGLFF.